This passage covers 21 T cell receptor beta chains from one sample sequenced in a study of blood T cell repertoires in COVID-19. The data were produced by immunoSEQ multiplex PCR, yet TCRdb's version contains in-frame clones alone and is incomplete. This table has approximately 99,000 clones, around 84% appearing once. Input material: peripheral blood. Every receptor here comes from a woman aged 55-75 years in a cohort sampled during active or convalescent COVID-19.

The gene calls are TRBV13 and TRBJ1-5, with a tentative D call TRBD1 (5 bases). This CDR3 is built from 15 residues. The germline CDR1 and CDR2 sequences are PRHDT and FYEKMQ (reference sequence). Trimming took 0 bases from V and 3 from J, leaving 9 bases between them. CDR3 bases: TGTGCCAGCAGCTTAGGACCCAGGGCCAATCAGCCCCAGCATTTT. Protein product: CASSLGPRANQPQHF.

The genes are TRBV6-1 and TRBJ1-2; weak D call: TRBD1 (6 bases). Germline V gene sequence: CDR1 MNHNS, CDR2 SASEGT. With 4 bases removed from V and 1 base from J, the gap between germline ends came to 16 bases. The CDR3 sequence is 16 residues long. In DNA form, the CDR3 reads TGTGCCAGCAGTGCGGCGACAGGAATAATTAACTATGGCTACACCTTC. It encodes CASSAATGIINYGYTF.

V and J are TRBV7-8 and TRBJ1-2; 7 bases are shared with TRBD1. Trimming at V came to 5 bases and at J to 4 bases, leaving 10 bases not matched to a gene. This CDR3 spans 15 amino acids. Per the germline V gene, CDR1 is SGHVS and CDR2 is FQNEAQ. The CDR3 loop reads CASSAGSRGSYGYTF. The CDR3 coding sequence is TGTGCCAGCAGCGCGGGAAGCAGGGGGTCCTATGGCTACACCTTC. Based on the CDR3 plus reference TRBV7-8 and TRBJ1-2, the full variable domain is GAGVSQSPRYKVAKRGQDVALRCDPISGHVSLFWYQQALGQGPEFLTYFQNEAQLDKSGLPSDRFFAERPEGSVSTLKIQRTQQEDSAVYLCASSAGSRGSYGYTFGSGTRLTVV.

This sequence joins TRBV3-1 (or the pseudogene TRBV3-2) and TRBJ2-7; the D gene is possibly TRBD2 (5 bases). The CDR3 totals 12 residues. Germline V gene lookup returns CDR1 LGHDT and CDR2 YNNKEL (reference sequence). The ends were cut back, 4 bases at V and 4 bases at J, with 8 bases in the middle. CDR3 in amino acids: CASSRGWYEQYF. CDR3 sequence (DNA): TGTGCCAGCAGCCGAGGGTGGTACGAGCAGTACTTC.

In DNA form, the CDR3 reads TGTGCCAGCAGCTTAAGAGGGGGGGAAGAGACCCAGTACTTC. This sequence encodes CASSLRGGEETQYF. This rearrangement joins TRBV5-4 to TRBJ2-5; maybe TRBD2 (7 bases). Looked up from germline, CDR1 is SGHNT and CDR2 is YYREEE (reference sequence). CDR3 length: 14 residues. Between the trimmed V and J ends, which lost 2 bases and 3 bases, there was a span of 11 bases. The full variable domain, completed using reference TRBV5-4 and TRBJ2-5, is ETGVTQSPTHLIKTRGQQVTLRCSSQSGHNTVSWYQQALGQGPQFIFQYYREEENGRGNFPPRFSGLQFPNYSSELNVNALELDDSALYLCASSLRGGEETQYFGPGTRLLVL.

The rearrangement links TRBV18 to TRBJ2-1; tentative D call: TRBD2 (7 bases). Germline loops: CDR1 KGHSH, CDR2 LQKENI. The V end was cut by 2 bases, the J end by 0 bases, with 11 bases between. CDR3 size: 16 residues. The DNA of the CDR3 is TGTGCCAGCTCACCAGCCGCGGGGGCCTCCTACAATGAGCAGTTCTTC. Encoded protein: CASSPAAGASYNEQFF.

The J gene is TRBJ1-2, the V gene TRBV12-5, with TRBD1 matching 9 bases. The CDR3 runs 16 residues. Trimming cost V 0 bases and J 8 bases; bases outside gene matches: 10. Germline V gene data show CDR1 as LGHNT and CDR2 as FRNRAP. CDR3 nucleotides: TGTGCTAGTGGTTTGGTCCGGGGACAGGGAATGGGCGGCTACACCTTC. Encoded protein: CASGLVRGQGMGGYTF.

The chain recombines TRBV7-9 with TRBJ2-1; 11 bases agree with TRBD2. Germline CDR1 reads SEHNR; CDR2 reads FQNEAQ (reference sequence). The J segment lost 6 bases and the V segment lost 4 bases, leaving 5 bases of the junction unmatched. The CDR3 consists of 15 residues. CDR3 in amino acids: CASSSLAGGRNEQFF. CDR3 nucleotides: TGTGCCAGCAGCTCCCTAGCGGGAGGTCGCAATGAGCAGTTCTTC.

The V gene is TRBV19, the J gene TRBJ1-6; TRBD1 matches at 7 bases. Germline V gene data show CDR1 as LNHDA and CDR2 as SQIVND (reference sequence). CDR3 size: 16 residues. V lost 6 bases and J lost 7; bases outside the gene matches: 12. This chain's CDR3 is CASRPREGARNSPLHF. CDR3 nucleotide sequence: TGTGCCAGTAGACCTCGGGAGGGGGCTCGAAATTCACCCCTCCACTTT.

The chain has TRBV4-1 and TRBJ2-2, with D hard to call. The germline V gene has CDR1 MGHRA and CDR2 YSYEKL. Trimming left V 4 bases short and J 1 base short, with 4 bases between. The CDR3 is 13 residues long. The CDR3 DNA follows: TGCGCCAGCAGCCTCCGGAACACCGGGGAGCTGTTTTTT. Amino acid sequence: CASSLRNTGELFF.

This clone was detected only once. The V gene is TRBV5-4, the J gene TRBJ2-7, with D maybe TRBD2 (7 bases). Per the germline V gene, CDR1 is SGHNT and CDR2 is YYREEE (reference sequence). The CDR3 is 13 amino acids. Trimming removed 4 bases from V and 6 bases from J, with 14 bases in between. The CDR3 coding sequence is TGTGCCAGCAGCAGAGGGGGGGGACGCGAGCAGTACTTC. This translates into CASSRGGGREQYF.

This chain joins TRBV5-4 and TRBJ2-7; TRBD2 matches at 7 bases. V gave up 5 bases and J gave up 2 bases; unmatched junction bases: 10. The CDR3 has 15 residues. CDR1 is SGHNT and CDR2 is YYREEE in the germline V gene (reference sequence). The CDR3 is CASSHPSGTTYEQYF. The CDR3 nucleotides read TGTGCCAGCAGTCACCCTAGCGGTACGACCTACGAGCAGTACTTC.

As DNA, the CDR3 is TGTGCCTGGACCCAAGACGGGCTAGCGGGGGGTTGGGAGACCCAGTACTTC. This encodes CAWTQDGLAGGWETQYF. This rearrangement joins TRBV30 to TRBJ2-5; TRBD2 matches at 11 bases. Germline CDR1 reads GTSNPN; CDR2 reads SVGIG (reference sequence). The CDR3 runs to 17 residues. V lost 4 bases and J lost 5; bases outside the gene matches: 15.

V is TRBV7-9 and J is TRBJ1-3, with TRBD1 as a possible D gene (6 bases). V was trimmed by 4 bases and J by 4 bases, leaving 14 bases between them. Germline V lookup: CDR1 SEHNR, CDR2 FQNEAQ (reference sequence). CDR3 length: 15 residues. CDR3 coding DNA: TGTGCCAGCAGCTCCCCTACAGGGAAAGGAAACACCATATATTTT. This translates into CASSSPTGKGNTIYF. Using reference TRBV7-9 and TRBJ1-3 for the parts outside the CDR3, the full variable domain is DTGVSQNPRHKITKRGQNVTFRCDPISEHNRLYWYRQTLGQGPEFLTYFQNEAQLEKSRLLSDRFSAERPKGSFSTLEIQRTEQGDSAMYLCASSSPTGKGNTIYFGEGSWLTVV.

The gene calls are TRBV5-1 and TRBJ2-2; D is ambiguous. Trimming cost V 0 bases and J 0 bases, with 6 bases left between them. CDR1 and CDR2 (germline): SGHRS, YFSETQ. This CDR3 is built from 15 residues. The CDR3 DNA reads as TGCGCCAGCAGCTTGGACATAACGAACACCGGGGAGCTGTTTTTT. It translates to CASSLDITNTGELFF.

This rearrangement joins TRBV3-1 (or the pseudogene TRBV3-2) to TRBJ1-6; D is perhaps TRBD1 (5 bases). Germline values: CDR1 LGHDT, CDR2 YNNKEL (reference sequence). The germline V and J ends were trimmed by 3 bases and 6 bases, with 18 bases remaining between them. The CDR3 runs to 17 residues. The CDR3 region has the DNA TGTGCCAGCAGCCATCACGGGTTAACAGGTGGTAATTCACCCCTCCACTTT. This translates into CASSHHGLTGGNSPLHF.

V gene TRBV30 combines with J gene TRBJ1-1, with a weak D call TRBD1 (6 bases). V was shortened by 0 bases and J by 4 bases, with 12 bases between the two germline ends. Germline loops: CDR1 GTSNPN, CDR2 SVGIG (reference sequence). The CDR3 is 14 residues long. CDR3 protein: CAWSVNRAGTEAFF. CDR3 nucleotide sequence: TGTGCCTGGAGTGTTAACAGGGCCGGCACTGAAGCTTTCTTT. Based on the CDR3 plus reference TRBV30 and TRBJ1-1, the full variable domain is SQTIHQWPATLVQPVGSPLSLECTVEGTSNPNLYWYRQAAGRGLQLLFYSVGIGQISSEVPQNLSASRPQDRQFILSSKKLLLSDSGFYLCAWSVNRAGTEAFFGQGTRLTVV.

The chain couples TRBV6-5 to TRBJ1-1; a weak D match, TRBD1 (6 bases). This CDR3 spans 15 amino acids. Per germline, CDR1 MNHEY and CDR2 SVGAGI. Trimming pared 10 bases from V and 2 bases from J, leaving 20 bases between. The CDR3 spells CATYRAGVGNTEAFF. The CDR3 DNA reads TGTGCCACCTACAGGGCCGGGGTGGGTAACACTGAAGCTTTCTTT.

This clone was detected only once. The chain has TRBV5-1 and TRBJ1-1; 9 nucleotides match TRBD1. There are 15 residues in the CDR3. The V and J ends lost 2 bases and 5 bases, in that order; junction bases with no gene match: 7. Germline CDR1 is SGHRS and CDR2 is YFSETQ. The chain's CDR3 is CASSFAQGAGTEAFF. For the CDR3, the DNA is TGCGCCAGCAGCTTCGCACAGGGGGCTGGTACTGAAGCTTTCTTT.

The CDR3 DNA sequence: TGTGCCAGTAGCAGGCCCGTCAGGGACAGGGACAATTCACCCCTCCACTTT. Translation gives CASSRPVRDRDNSPLHF. The chain couples TRBV19 to TRBJ1-6, with 9 bases that match TRBD1. This CDR3 comprises 17 residues. In germline, CDR1 is LNHDA, CDR2 SQIVND (reference sequence). J was trimmed by 7 bases and V by 6 bases; bases with no gene match: 13.

The rearrangement links TRBV5-1 to TRBJ1-6; TRBD1 matches 8 bases. CDR1 is SGHRS and CDR2 is YFSETQ in the germline V gene. Trimming removed 6 bases from V and 5 bases from J; junction bases left unmatched: 7. There are 15 residues in the CDR3. The CDR3 DNA reads TGCGCCAGCAACCTCCAGGGGGCCGATAATTCACCCCTCCACTTT. Amino acids: CASNLQGADNSPLHF.